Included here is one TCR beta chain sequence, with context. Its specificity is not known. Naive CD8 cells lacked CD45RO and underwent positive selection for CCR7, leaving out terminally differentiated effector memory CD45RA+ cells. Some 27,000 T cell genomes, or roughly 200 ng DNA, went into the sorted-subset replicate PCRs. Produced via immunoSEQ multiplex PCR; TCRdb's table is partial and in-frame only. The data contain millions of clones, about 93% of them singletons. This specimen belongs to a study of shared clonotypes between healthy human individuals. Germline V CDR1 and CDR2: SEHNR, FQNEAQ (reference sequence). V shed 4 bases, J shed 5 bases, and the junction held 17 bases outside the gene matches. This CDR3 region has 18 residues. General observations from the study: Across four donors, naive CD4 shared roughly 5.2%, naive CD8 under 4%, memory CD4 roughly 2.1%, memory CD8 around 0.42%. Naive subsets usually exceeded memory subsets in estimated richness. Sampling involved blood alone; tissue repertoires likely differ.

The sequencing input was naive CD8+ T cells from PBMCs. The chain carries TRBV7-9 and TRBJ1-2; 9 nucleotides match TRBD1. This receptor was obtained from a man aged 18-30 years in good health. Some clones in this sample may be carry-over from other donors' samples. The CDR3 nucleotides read TGTGCCAGCAGCTCCCCCCGCTTAGGACAGGGGACACAGTATGGCTACACCTTC. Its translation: CASSSPRLGQGTQYGYTF.